The present TCR beta chain was sequenced within a study of identical twins. Overall study results and limits: Cord blood beta clonotypes present at high abundance carried fewer insertions; no such pattern appeared in memory repertoires. Compared with unrelated sharing, twin-shared out-of-frame alpha sequences had more low-probability sequences.

Germline CDR1 and CDR2: SGHRS and YFSETQ. The CDR3 runs to 13 residues. Trimming left V 1 base short and J 4 bases short, with 8 bases between. TCRdb recomputed calls from the 5' RACE reads with MiXCR, one row per CDR3 protein. The sample carries approximately 690,000 distinct CDR3 sequences, roughly 6% recorded once. The sample holds a few counts of this clonotype. Its antigen is not identified. The sample was naive T cells sorted from blood. The TCR comes from a man between 18 and 35 years old in good health. The chain uses TRBV5-1 and TRBJ1-1, with no clear D. CDR3 protein: CASSLIGSTEAFF. In DNA, the CDR3 is TGCGCCAGCAGCTTGATCGGTTCCACTGAAGCTTTCTTT.